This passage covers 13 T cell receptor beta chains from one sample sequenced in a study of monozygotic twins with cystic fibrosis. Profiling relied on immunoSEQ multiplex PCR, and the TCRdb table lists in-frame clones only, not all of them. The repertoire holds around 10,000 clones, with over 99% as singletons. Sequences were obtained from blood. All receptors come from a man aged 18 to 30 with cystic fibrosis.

The CDR3 sequence: CASSIGQVGQPQHF. DNA for the CDR3: TGTGCCAGTAGTATAGGACAGGTGGGGCAACCCCAGCATTTT. V is TRBV19 and J is TRBJ1-5, with a weak D call TRBD1 (6 bases). Between the trimmed V and J ends, which lost 1 base and 10 bases, there was a span of 14 bases. The germline V gene has CDR1 LNHDA and CDR2 SQIVND (reference sequence). The CDR3 spans 14 residues.

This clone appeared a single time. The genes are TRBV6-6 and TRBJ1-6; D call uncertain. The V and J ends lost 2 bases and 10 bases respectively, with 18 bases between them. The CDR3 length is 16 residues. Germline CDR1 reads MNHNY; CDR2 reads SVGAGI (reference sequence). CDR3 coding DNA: TGTGCCAGCAGTTACGTCGACGTGGGAGGAGGATCACCCCTCCACTTT. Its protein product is CASSYVDVGGGSPLHF.

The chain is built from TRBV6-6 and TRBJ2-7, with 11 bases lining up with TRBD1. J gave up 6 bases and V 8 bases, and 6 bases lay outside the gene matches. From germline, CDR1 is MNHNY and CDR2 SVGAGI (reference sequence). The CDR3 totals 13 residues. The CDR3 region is CASGRDRGSEQYF. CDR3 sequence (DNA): TGTGCCAGCGGCCGGGACAGGGGGAGCGAGCAGTACTTC.

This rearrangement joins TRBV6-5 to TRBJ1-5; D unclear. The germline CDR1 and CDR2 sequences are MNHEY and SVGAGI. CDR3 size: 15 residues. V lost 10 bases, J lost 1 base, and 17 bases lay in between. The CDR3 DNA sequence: TGTGCCACCCGAGGGCGCGGAGGAAGCAATCAGCCCCAGCATTTT. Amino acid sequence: CATRGRGGSNQPQHF.

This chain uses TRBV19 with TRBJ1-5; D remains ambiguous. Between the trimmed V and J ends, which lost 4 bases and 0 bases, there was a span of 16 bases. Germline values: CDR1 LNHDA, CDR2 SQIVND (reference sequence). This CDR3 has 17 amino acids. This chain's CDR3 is CASSRRLEAFSNQPQHF. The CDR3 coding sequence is TGTGCCAGTAGTAGAAGGTTAGAGGCATTTAGCAATCAGCCCCAGCATTTT.

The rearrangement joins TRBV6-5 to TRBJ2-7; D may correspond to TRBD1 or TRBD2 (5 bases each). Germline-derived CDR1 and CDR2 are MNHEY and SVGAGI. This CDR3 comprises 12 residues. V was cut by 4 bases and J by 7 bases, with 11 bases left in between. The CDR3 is CASSLLGDEQYF. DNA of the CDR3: TGTGCCAGCAGTTTACTAGGGGATGAGCAGTACTTC.

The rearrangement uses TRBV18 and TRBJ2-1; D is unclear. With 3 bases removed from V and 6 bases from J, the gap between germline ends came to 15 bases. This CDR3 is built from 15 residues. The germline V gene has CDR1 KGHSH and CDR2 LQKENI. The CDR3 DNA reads TGTGCCAGCTCACCCTATGAACTCGACGTCAATGAGCAGTTCTTC. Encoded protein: CASSPYELDVNEQFF.

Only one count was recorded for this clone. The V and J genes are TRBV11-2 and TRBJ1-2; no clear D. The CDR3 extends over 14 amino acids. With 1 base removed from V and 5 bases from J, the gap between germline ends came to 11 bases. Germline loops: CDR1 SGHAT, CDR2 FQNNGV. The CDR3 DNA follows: TGTGCCAGCAGCTTAGTTTCGGCCCTTTATGGCTACACCTTC. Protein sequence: CASSLVSALYGYTF. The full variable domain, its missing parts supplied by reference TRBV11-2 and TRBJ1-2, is EAGVAQSPRYKIIEKRQSVAFWCNPISGHATLYWYQQILGQGPKLLIQFQNNGVVDDSQLPKDRFSAERLKGVDSTLKIQPAKLEDSAVYLCASSLVSALYGYTFGSGTRLTVV.

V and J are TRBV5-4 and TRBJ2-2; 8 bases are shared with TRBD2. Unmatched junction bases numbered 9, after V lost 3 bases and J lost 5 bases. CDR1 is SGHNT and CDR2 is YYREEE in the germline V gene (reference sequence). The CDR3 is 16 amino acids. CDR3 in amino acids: CASSSGPGGRTGELFF. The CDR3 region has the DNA TGTGCCAGCAGCTCCGGTCCGGGGGGGAGGACCGGGGAGCTGTTTTTT.

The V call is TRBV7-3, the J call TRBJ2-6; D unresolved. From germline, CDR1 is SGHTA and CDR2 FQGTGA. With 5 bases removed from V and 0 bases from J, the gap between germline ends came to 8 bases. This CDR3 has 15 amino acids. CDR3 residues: CASSPQSSGANVLTF. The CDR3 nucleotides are TGTGCCAGCAGCCCTCAGAGCTCTGGGGCCAACGTCCTGACTTTC. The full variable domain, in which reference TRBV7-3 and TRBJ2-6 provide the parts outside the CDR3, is GAGVSQTPSNKVTEKGKYVELRCDPISGHTALYWYRQSLGQGPEFLIYFQGTGAADDSGLPNDRFFAVRPEGSVSTLKIQRTERGDSAVYLCASSPQSSGANVLTFGAGSRLTVL.

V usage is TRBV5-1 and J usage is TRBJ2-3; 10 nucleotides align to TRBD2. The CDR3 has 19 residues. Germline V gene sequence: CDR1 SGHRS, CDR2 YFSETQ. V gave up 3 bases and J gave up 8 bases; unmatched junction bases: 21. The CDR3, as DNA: TGCGCCAGCAGCTCCCCGGGGGGAGCGGGAGGGCCATCCGCGGGTACGCAGTATTTT. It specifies CASSSPGGAGGPSAGTQYF.

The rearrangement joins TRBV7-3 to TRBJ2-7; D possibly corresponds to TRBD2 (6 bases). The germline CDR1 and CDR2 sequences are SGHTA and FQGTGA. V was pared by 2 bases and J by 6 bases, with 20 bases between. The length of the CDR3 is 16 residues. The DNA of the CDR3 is TGTGCCAGCAGCTTAGTCGGAGGGAACACATGGGGCGAGCAGTACTTC. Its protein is CASSLVGGNTWGEQYF.

The CDR3 is CASSLSWENEKLFF. CDR3 DNA sequence: TGTGCCAGCAGCTTATCGTGGGAGAATGAAAAACTGTTTTTT. The rearrangement joins TRBV7-2 to TRBJ1-4; D is unresolved. V was cut by 2 bases and J by 5 bases, with 9 bases left in between. This CDR3 has 14 amino acids. Germline assignment: CDR1 SGHTA and CDR2 FQGNSA.